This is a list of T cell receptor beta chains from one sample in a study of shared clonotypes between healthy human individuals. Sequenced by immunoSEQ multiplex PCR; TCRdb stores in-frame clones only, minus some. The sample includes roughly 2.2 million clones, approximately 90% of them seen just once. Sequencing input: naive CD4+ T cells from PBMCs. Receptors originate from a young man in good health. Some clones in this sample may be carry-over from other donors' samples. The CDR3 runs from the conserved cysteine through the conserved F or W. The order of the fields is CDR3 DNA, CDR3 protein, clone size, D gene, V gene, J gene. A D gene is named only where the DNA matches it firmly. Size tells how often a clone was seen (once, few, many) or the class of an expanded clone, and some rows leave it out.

DNA: TGCGCCAGCAGCTTGGAAGGGGCTACTGAAGCTTTCTTT
CDR3: CASSLEGATEAFF
size: .
D: .
V: TRBV5-1
J: TRBJ1-1

DNA: TGTGCCAGCAGTGACCCTAGCACAGATACGCAGTATTTT
CDR3: CASSDPSTDTQYF
size: .
D: .
V: TRBV6-1
J: TRBJ2-3

DNA: TGTGCCAGCAGCTACGGACAGTTGTTCGAGACCCAGTACTTC
CDR3: CASSYGQLFETQYF
size: .
D: .
V: TRBV7-9
J: TRBJ2-5

DNA: TGTGCCAGCTCACCCAGGGGGCTGAACGATTCACCCCTCCACTTT
CDR3: CASSPRGLNDSPLHF
size: .
D: TRBD1
V: TRBV18
J: TRBJ1-6

DNA: TGTGCCAGCAGTTTATACGGGAGTGGTGGGGAGCAGTTCTTC
CDR3: CASSLYGSGGEQFF
size: .
D: .
V: TRBV27
J: TRBJ2-1

DNA: TGTGCCATCAGTGAGTCGGGCAGCCCCGCCAAAAACATTCAGTACTTC
CDR3: CAISESGSPAKNIQYF
size: .
D: .
V: TRBV10-3
J: TRBJ2-4

DNA: TGTGCCAGCAGCTCCTACCCGAACACCGGGGAGCTGTTTTTT
CDR3: CASSSYPNTGELFF
size: .
D: .
V: TRBV5-6
J: TRBJ2-2

DNA: TGTGCCAGCAGTTGGGACAGGGGGCAGTTGGGACAGCCCCAGCATTTT
CDR3: CASSWDRGQLGQPQHF
size: .
D: TRBD1
V: TRBV6-6
J: TRBJ1-5

DNA: TGTGCCAGCAGTGAAATGGGACAGGGGGCCGGGGAGCTGTTTTTT
CDR3: CASSEMGQGAGELFF
size: .
D: TRBD1
V: TRBV2
J: TRBJ2-2

DNA: TGTGCCAGCAGTGGAGGCATAATTTCGAGGCGGTATTTT
CDR3: CASSGGIISRRYF
size: .
D: .
V: TRBV28
J: TRBJ2-3

DNA: TGTGCCAGCAGTGAATTCCAGGGCGGGAATGAAAAACTGTTTTTT
CDR3: CASSEFQGGNEKLFF
size: .
D: .
V: TRBV25-1
J: TRBJ1-4

DNA: TGTGCCAGCAGTTTCACAGGCTATGGCTACACCTTC
CDR3: CASSFTGYGYTF
size: .
D: .
V: TRBV27
J: TRBJ1-2

DNA: TGTGCCAGCAGCGTAGCTATGGTAGATACGCAGTATTTT
CDR3: CASSVAMVDTQYF
size: .
D: .
V: TRBV9
J: TRBJ2-3

DNA: TGTGCCAGCTGCCGGACACTCGCGAACACCGGGGAGCTGTTTTTT
CDR3: CASCRTLANTGELFF
size: once
D: .
V: TRBV28
J: TRBJ2-2

DNA: TGTGCCAGCAGTGATAAGGCGCCTACTGGAAACACCATATATTTT
CDR3: CASSDKAPTGNTIYF
size: .
D: .
V: TRBV2
J: TRBJ1-3

DNA: TGTGCCAGCAGCCAAGAACCTTACTACGAGCAGTACTTC
CDR3: CASSQEPYYEQYF
size: .
D: .
V: TRBV14
J: TRBJ2-7

DNA: TGTGCCAGCAGCTTCAGGGGGAATGAGCAGTTCTTC
CDR3: CASSFRGNEQFF
size: .
D: TRBD1
V: TRBV5-4
J: TRBJ2-1

DNA: TGTGCCAGCAGCTTAGAGGCGGGGACTAAATACAATGAGCAGTTCTTC
CDR3: CASSLEAGTKYNEQFF
size: .
D: TRBD2
V: TRBV7-8
J: TRBJ2-1

DNA: TGTGCCAGCAGGGGGACAGGGGTCGAAAAACTGTTTTTT
CDR3: CASRGTGVEKLFF
size: .
D: TRBD1
V: TRBV25-1
J: TRBJ1-4

DNA: TGCGCCAGCAGCCAAGTTGCCCTAGCGGGAGCCAAAAACATTCAGTACTTC
CDR3: CASSQVALAGAKNIQYF
size: .
D: TRBD2
V: TRBV4-1
J: TRBJ2-4

DNA: TGTGCCAGCAGTGGACAGATCATAGCCAAAAACATTCAGTACTTC
CDR3: CASSGQIIAKNIQYF
size: .
D: .
V: TRBV28
J: TRBJ2-4

DNA: TGTGCCAGCACCTCAGAGGGGGGGGGCGAAAACATTCAGTACTTC
CDR3: CASTSEGGGENIQYF
size: .
D: .
V: TRBV2
J: TRBJ2-4

DNA: TGTGCCAGCAGTTTAGTGGGGGCGGAAGCTTTCTTT
CDR3: CASSLVGAEAFF
size: .
D: .
V: TRBV28
J: TRBJ1-1

DNA: TGTGCCAGCAGCCCCGAGGCAGGGGGAGGCTACACCTTC
CDR3: CASSPEAGGGYTF
size: .
D: TRBD1
V: TRBV7-9
J: TRBJ1-2

DNA: TGTGCCAGCAGTGAAGGGGGGGCAGTTGAAAAACTGTTTTTT
CDR3: CASSEGGAVEKLFF
size: .
D: .
V: TRBV6-1
J: TRBJ1-4

DNA: TGCGCCAGCAGCGCCGGCGGACTTGGTGAAAAACTGTTTTTT
CDR3: CASSAGGLGEKLFF
size: .
D: .
V: TRBV5-1
J: TRBJ1-4

DNA: TGTGCCAGCAGCTTAATGGGGTCAAATGAAAAACTGTTTTTT
CDR3: CASSLMGSNEKLFF
size: once
D: .
V: TRBV7-9
J: TRBJ1-4

DNA: TGCGCCACGGGAGGGACAGGGGCCACAGATACGCAGTATTTT
CDR3: CATGGTGATDTQYF
size: .
D: TRBD1
V: TRBV4-1
J: TRBJ2-3

DNA: TGTGCCAGCAGTTACCAGAGTGGGGGCACTGAAGCTTTCTTT
CDR3: CASSYQSGGTEAFF
size: .
D: .
V: TRBV6-5
J: TRBJ1-1

DNA: TGTGCCAGCAAGGAGGGATTGGGGACTGAAGCTTTCTTT
CDR3: CASKEGLGTEAFF
size: .
D: .
V: TRBV2
J: TRBJ1-1

DNA: TGTGCCAGCTCACCGCTCGGGACCCAAGAGACCCAGTACTTC
CDR3: CASSPLGTQETQYF
size: .
D: .
V: TRBV18
J: TRBJ2-5

DNA: TGTGCCAGCAGTAGGGGACTCCTAACCTACGAGCAGTACTTC
CDR3: CASSRGLLTYEQYF
size: .
D: .
V: TRBV6-6
J: TRBJ2-7

DNA: TGTGCCAGCTCACCTAATGTTGGACAGGGGATGCATGGCTACACCTTC
CDR3: CASSPNVGQGMHGYTF
size: .
D: TRBD1
V: TRBV18
J: TRBJ1-2

DNA: TGTGCCAGCAGCCCTGACAGAATTAATCAGCCCCAGCATTTT
CDR3: CASSPDRINQPQHF
size: .
D: .
V: TRBV4-2
J: TRBJ1-5

DNA: TGTGCCAGCTCACCGCACAGCAATCAGCCCCAGCATTTT
CDR3: CASSPHSNQPQHF
size: few
D: .
V: TRBV18
J: TRBJ1-5

DNA: TGCGCCAGCAGCGCTCGGGGGCCAGAGACCCAGTACTTC
CDR3: CASSARGPETQYF
size: .
D: .
V: TRBV5-1
J: TRBJ2-5

DNA: TGTGCCAGCAGCTTATCTAGCGGCACAGATACGCAGTATTTT
CDR3: CASSLSSGTDTQYF
size: .
D: .
V: TRBV7-2
J: TRBJ2-3

DNA: TGTGCCAGCAGCTTGGTTGCAGGGGGCCTGGAGACCCAGTACTTC
CDR3: CASSLVAGGLETQYF
size: once
D: TRBD1
V: TRBV5-6
J: TRBJ2-5

DNA: TGTGCCAGCAGGGACGCGGGGGCGGGTAATCAGCCCCAGCATTTT
CDR3: CASRDAGAGNQPQHF
size: .
D: .
V: TRBV6-1
J: TRBJ1-5

DNA: TGTGCCAGCAGTTGGAGAGGGAACACCGGGGAGCTGTTTTTT
CDR3: CASSWRGNTGELFF
size: .
D: .
V: TRBV2
J: TRBJ2-2

DNA: TGTGCCACCAGCAGAGCTCCCCCAGCGGTTTACAATGAGCAGTTCTTC
CDR3: CATSRAPPAVYNEQFF
size: .
D: .
V: TRBV15
J: TRBJ2-1

DNA: TGTGCCACCAGCAGAGCCATTCCTTCGGGGGAGCTGTTTTTT
CDR3: CATSRAIPSGELFF
size: once
D: .
V: TRBV15
J: TRBJ2-2

DNA: TGTGCCAGCAGCTTAGGTCGGGAGAGCTACGAGCAGTACTTC
CDR3: CASSLGRESYEQYF
size: .
D: .
V: TRBV7-2
J: TRBJ2-7

DNA: TGCGCCAGCAGCCTTGGGGCGTCGAATGATCAGCCCCAGCATTTT
CDR3: CASSLGASNDQPQHF
size: .
D: .
V: TRBV5-1
J: TRBJ1-5

DNA: TGCGCCAGCAGCCCGACTGTGACAGGGGCCGGAACTGAAGCTTTCTTT
CDR3: CASSPTVTGAGTEAFF
size: .
D: TRBD1
V: TRBV5-1
J: TRBJ1-1

DNA: TGCGCCAGCAGTGCACGGAGGGCCTACGAGCAGTACTTC
CDR3: CASSARRAYEQYF
size: .
D: .
V: TRBV10-1
J: TRBJ2-7

DNA: TGCGCCAGCAGCCGGGAGCGCGGAGGGGGCACCGGGGAGCTGTTTTTT
CDR3: CASSRERGGGTGELFF
size: .
D: .
V: TRBV5-1
J: TRBJ2-2

DNA: TGCGCCAGCAGCCCGGACTCAGGGGGAAGGAACACTGAAGCTTTCTTT
CDR3: CASSPDSGGRNTEAFF
size: many
D: TRBD1
V: TRBV5-1
J: TRBJ1-1

DNA: TGTGCCAGCAGGGGGGGGACAGGATCCTACAATGAGCAGTTCTTC
CDR3: CASRGGTGSYNEQFF
size: .
D: .
V: TRBV28
J: TRBJ2-1

DNA: TGTGCCAGCAGTGACCTCTGGCAGAGCTACGAGCAGTACTTC
CDR3: CASSDLWQSYEQYF
size: .
D: .
V: TRBV6-1
J: TRBJ2-7

DNA: TGTGCCAGCAGACAAGAGACCAGGGGGCGGAACACTGAAGCTTTCTTT
CDR3: CASRQETRGRNTEAFF
size: .
D: TRBD1
V: TRBV7-3
J: TRBJ1-1

DNA: TGTGCCAGCAGCTTGCTGGGGGTTGCCGAGCAGTACTTC
CDR3: CASSLLGVAEQYF
size: .
D: .
V: TRBV5-5
J: TRBJ2-7

DNA: TGTGCCAGCAGTTTATCGTACCCCCGTGATACTGAAGCTTTCTTT
CDR3: CASSLSYPRDTEAFF
size: few
D: .
V: TRBV27
J: TRBJ1-1

DNA: TGTGCCAGCAGCCTCAGCGGGACAGATACGCAGTATTTT
CDR3: CASSLSGTDTQYF
size: .
D: .
V: TRBV11-3
J: TRBJ2-3